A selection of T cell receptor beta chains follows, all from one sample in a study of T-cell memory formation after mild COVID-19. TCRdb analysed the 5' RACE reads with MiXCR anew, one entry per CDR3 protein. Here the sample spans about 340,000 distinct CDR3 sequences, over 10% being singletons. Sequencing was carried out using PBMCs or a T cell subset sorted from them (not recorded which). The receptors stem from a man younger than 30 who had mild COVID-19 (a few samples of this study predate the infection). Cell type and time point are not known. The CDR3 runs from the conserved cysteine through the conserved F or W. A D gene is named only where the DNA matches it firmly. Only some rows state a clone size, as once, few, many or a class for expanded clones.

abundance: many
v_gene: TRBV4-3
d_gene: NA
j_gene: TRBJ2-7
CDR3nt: TGCGCCAGCAGCCAAGTAAATCAGGGACCCTACGAGCAGTACTTC
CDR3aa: CASSQVNQGPYEQYF

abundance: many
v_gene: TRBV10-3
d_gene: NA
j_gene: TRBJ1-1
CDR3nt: TGTGCCATCAGTGAAAGGAGTGAAGCTTTCTTT
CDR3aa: CAISERSEAFF

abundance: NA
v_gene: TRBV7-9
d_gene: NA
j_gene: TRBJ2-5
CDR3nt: TGTGCCAGCAGCTTACATGATGGGGAGACCCAGTACTTC
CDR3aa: CASSLHDGETQYF

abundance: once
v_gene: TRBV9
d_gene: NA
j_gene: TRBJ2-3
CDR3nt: TGTGCCAGCAGCCTGCAGTTTAGCGTAACAGATACGCAGTATTTT
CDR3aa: CASSLQFSVTDTQYF

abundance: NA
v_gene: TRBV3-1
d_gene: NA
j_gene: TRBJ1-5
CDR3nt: TGTGCCAGCAGCCAAGGATATGGCGGGGCCTCAACCCAGCCCCAGCATTTT
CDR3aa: CASSQGYGGASTQPQHF

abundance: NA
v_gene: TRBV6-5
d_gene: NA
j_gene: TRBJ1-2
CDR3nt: TGTGCCAGCAGTTACTCCCCGAGGGGGGCGGACTATGGCTACACCTTC
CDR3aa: CASSYSPRGADYGYTF

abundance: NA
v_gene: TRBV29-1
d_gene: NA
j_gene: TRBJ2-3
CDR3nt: TGCAGCGTAGGGGACACAGATACGCAGTATTTT
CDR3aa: CSVGDTDTQYF

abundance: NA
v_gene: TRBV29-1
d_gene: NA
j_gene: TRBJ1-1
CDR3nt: TGCAGCGTTGGGGGTTTGCGGTTACGTCCTGAAGCTTTCTTT
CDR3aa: CSVGGLRLRPEAFF

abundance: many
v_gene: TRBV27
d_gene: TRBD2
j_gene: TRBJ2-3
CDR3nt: TGTGCCAGCAGTTCCCCTTGGACTAGCGGGGGGGGTTATACGCAGTATTTT
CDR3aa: CASSSPWTSGGGYTQYF

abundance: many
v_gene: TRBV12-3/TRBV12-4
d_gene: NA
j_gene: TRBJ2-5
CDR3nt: TGTGCCAGCAGTTTTAACCTCCAAGAGACCCAGTACTTC
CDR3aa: CASSFNLQETQYF

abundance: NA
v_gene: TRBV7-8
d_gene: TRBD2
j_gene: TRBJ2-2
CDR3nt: TGTGCCACCGATAGCGGGGGGCTTCACACCGGGGAGCTGTTTTTT
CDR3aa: CATDSGGLHTGELFF

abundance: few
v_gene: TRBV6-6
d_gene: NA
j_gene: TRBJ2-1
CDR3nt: TGTGCCAGCAAAAGGCGGGCCACAAACAATGAGCAGTTCTTC
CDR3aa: CASKRRATNNEQFF

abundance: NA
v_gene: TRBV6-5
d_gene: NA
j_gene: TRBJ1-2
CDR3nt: TGTGCCAGCAGTTTGAGGGAAGGTGGCTACACCTTC
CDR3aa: CASSLREGGYTF

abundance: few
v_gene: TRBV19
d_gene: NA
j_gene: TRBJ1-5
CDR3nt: TGTGCCAGTAGTATCCGGCTAGATCAGCCCCAGCATTTT
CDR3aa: CASSIRLDQPQHF

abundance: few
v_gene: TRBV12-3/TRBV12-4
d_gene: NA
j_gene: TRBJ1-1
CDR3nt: TGTGCCAGCAGTTTAGCCGGGGCCTTAGGCACTGAAGCTTTCTTT
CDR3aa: CASSLAGALGTEAFF

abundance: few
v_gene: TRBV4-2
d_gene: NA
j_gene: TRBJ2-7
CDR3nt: TGTGCCAGCAGCCAGATGACGGGGAGCTCCTACGAGCAGTACTTC
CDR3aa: CASSQMTGSSYEQYF

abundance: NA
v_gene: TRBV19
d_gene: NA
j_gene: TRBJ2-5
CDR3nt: TGTGCCAGTAGTATCTGGGGCAGGCCTCAAGAGACCCAGTACTTC
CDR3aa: CASSIWGRPQETQYF

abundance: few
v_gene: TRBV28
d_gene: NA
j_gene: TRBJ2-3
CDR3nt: TGTGCCAGCCTCCTCGGGAGCACAGATACGCAGTATTTT
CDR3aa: CASLLGSTDTQYF

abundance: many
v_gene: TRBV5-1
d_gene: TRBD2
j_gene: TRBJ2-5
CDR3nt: TGCGCCAGCAGCTACCAGCGGGGGCTGAGAGAGACCCAGTACTTC
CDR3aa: CASSYQRGLRETQYF

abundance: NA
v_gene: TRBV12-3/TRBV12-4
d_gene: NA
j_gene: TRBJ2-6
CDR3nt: TGTGCCAGCAGTGGTACTGGGGCCAACGTCCTGACTTTC
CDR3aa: CASSGTGANVLTF

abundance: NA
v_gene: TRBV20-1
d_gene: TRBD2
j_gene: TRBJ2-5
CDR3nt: TGCAGTGCTAGCGGCGGGGGGCCCTCTTTCCAAGAGACCCAGTACTTC
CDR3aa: CSASGGGPSFQETQYF

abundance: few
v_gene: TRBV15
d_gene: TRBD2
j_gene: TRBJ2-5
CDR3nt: TGTGCCACCAGCCCCCCGGGGAGGGAAGAGACCCAGTACTTC
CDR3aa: CATSPPGREETQYF

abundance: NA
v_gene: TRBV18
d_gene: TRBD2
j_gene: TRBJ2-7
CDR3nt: TGTGCCAGCTCACCACTGAGCGGGGGTTCGGGCGAGCAGTACTTC
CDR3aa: CASSPLSGGSGEQYF

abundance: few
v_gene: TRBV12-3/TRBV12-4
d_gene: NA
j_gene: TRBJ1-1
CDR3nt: TGTGCCAGCACTTGGGGGGGGGAAGCTTTCTTT
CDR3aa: CASTWGGEAFF

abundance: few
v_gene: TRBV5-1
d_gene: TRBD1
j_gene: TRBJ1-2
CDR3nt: TGCGCCAGCAGCTTGGCGAGACAGGGAAGTTTAAGTGGCTACACCTTC
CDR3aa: CASSLARQGSLSGYTF

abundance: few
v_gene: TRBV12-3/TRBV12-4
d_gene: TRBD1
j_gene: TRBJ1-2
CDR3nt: TGTGCCAGCAGACCCGGGGGGACAGGGTTCGATGGCTACACCTTC
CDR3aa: CASRPGGTGFDGYTF

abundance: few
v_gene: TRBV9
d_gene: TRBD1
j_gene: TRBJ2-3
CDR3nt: TGTGCCAGCAGCCCCGGGACAGGGAGGGGTACAGATACGCAGTATTTT
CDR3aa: CASSPGTGRGTDTQYF

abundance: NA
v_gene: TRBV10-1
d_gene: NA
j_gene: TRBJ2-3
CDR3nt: TGCGCCAGCAGTGTGACCTTAGCAGATACGCAGTATTTT
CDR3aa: CASSVTLADTQYF

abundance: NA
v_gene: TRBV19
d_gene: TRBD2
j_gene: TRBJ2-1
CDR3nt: TGTGCCAGCCGGACTAGCGGGGGTATTGAGCAGTTCTTC
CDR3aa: CASRTSGGIEQFF

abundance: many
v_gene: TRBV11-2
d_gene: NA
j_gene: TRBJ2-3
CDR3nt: TGTGCCAGCAGCTTAGACAGGTCTTCAGATACGCAGTATTTT
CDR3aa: CASSLDRSSDTQYF

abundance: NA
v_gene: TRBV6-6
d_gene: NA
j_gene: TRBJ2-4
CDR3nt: TGTGCCAGCAGTGGGATAGGGCGATCCAAAAACATTCAGTACTTC
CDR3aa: CASSGIGRSKNIQYF

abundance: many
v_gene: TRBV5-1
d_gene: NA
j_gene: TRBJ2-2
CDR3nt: TGCGCCAGCAGCTTGTTTTCTCTGACCGGGGAGCTGTTTTTT
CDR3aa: CASSLFSLTGELFF

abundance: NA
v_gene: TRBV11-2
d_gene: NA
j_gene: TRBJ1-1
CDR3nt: TGTGCCAGCAGCTTACTCAGGGTGGGCACTGAAGCTTTCTTT
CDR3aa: CASSLLRVGTEAFF

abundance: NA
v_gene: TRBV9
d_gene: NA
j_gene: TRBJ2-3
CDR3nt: TGTGCCAGCAGCGTAGGAGTGGCAGCAGATACGCAGTATTTT
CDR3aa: CASSVGVAADTQYF

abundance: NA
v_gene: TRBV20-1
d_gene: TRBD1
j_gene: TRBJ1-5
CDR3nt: TGCAGTGCTAGGACAGGGGGAGATCAGCCCCAGCATTTT
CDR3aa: CSARTGGDQPQHF

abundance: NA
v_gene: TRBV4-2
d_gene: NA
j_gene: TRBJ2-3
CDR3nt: TGTGCCAGCAGCCAAGATCGGATGGGACTTAGCACAGATACGCAGTATTTT
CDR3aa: CASSQDRMGLSTDTQYF

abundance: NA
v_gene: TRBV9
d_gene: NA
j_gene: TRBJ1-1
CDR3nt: TGTGCCAGCGGCATCTTCGGGGGAGCGAGCACTGAAGCTTTCTTT
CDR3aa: CASGIFGGASTEAFF

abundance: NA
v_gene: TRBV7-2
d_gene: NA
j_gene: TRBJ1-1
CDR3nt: TGTGCCAGCAGCCAACGAGGACCCATGAACACTGAAGCTTTCTTT
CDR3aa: CASSQRGPMNTEAFF

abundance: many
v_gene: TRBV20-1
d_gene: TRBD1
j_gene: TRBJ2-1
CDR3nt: TGCAGTGCTAGTGGGGGACAGGGTATCTACAATGAGCAGTTCTTC
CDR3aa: CSASGGQGIYNEQFF

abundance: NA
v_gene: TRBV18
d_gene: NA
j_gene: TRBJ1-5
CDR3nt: TGTGCCAGCTCACCCACGTCGGATCATCAGCCCCAGCATTTT
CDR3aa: CASSPTSDHQPQHF

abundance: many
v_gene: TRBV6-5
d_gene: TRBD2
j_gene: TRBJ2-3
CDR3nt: TGTGCCAGCTACACACGGACTAGCGGGGATACGCAGTATTTT
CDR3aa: CASYTRTSGDTQYF

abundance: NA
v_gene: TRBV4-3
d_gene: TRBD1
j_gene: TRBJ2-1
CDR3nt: TGCGCCAGCAGCTACCCCGGGACAGGGGGCAGGGATGAGCAGTTCTTC
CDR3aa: CASSYPGTGGRDEQFF

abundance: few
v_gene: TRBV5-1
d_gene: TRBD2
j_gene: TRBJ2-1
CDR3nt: TGCGCCAGCAGCTTGGAAGGGACTAACAATGAGCAGTTCTTC
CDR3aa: CASSLEGTNNEQFF

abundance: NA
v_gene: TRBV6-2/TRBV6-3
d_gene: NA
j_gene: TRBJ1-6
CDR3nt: TGTGCCAGTCCCCACCGGGACACCTACCGGGGTTCACCCCTCCACTTT
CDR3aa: CASPHRDTYRGSPLHF

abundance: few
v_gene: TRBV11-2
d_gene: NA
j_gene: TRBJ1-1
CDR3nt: TGTGCCAGCAGCTCACCAAGGGGGGGAGGTAGCATGAACACTGAAGCTTTCTTT
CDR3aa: CASSSPRGGGSMNTEAFF

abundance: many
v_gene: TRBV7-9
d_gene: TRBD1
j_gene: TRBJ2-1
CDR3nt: TGTGCCAGCAGCCTCGGAAGGACAGGGCCCTACAATGAGCAGTTCTTC
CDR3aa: CASSLGRTGPYNEQFF

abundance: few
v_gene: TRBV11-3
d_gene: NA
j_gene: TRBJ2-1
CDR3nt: TGTGCCAGCAGCCGGGACCTCAGAGAGCAGTTCTTC
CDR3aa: CASSRDLREQFF

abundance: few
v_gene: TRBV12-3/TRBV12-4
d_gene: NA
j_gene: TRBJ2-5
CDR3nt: TGTGCCAGCAGTTTATGGGGGCCGCAAGAGACCCAGTACTTC
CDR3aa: CASSLWGPQETQYF

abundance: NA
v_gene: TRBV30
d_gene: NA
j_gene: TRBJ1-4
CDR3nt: TGTGCCTGGAGTGGCGGACGGTGGTCGGAAAAACTGTTTTTT
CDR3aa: CAWSGGRWSEKLFF

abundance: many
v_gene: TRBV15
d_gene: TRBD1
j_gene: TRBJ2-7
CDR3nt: TGTGCCACCAGCAGAACGGGACAGAGCTACGAGCAGTACTTC
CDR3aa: CATSRTGQSYEQYF

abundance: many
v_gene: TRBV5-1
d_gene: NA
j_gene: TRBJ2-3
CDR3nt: TGCGCCAGCAGCCCTCTTCTTCGGGGGAGAAGTGCAGATACGCAGTATTTT
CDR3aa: CASSPLLRGRSADTQYF

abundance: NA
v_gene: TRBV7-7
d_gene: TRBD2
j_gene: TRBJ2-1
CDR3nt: TGTGCCAGCAGCCCAGACGGGGGGGAGAATGAGCAGTTCTTC
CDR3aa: CASSPDGGENEQFF

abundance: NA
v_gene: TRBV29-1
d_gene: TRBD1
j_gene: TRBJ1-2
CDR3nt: TGCAGCGTTTATCCGGGACAGGGAGGTGGCTACACCTTC
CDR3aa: CSVYPGQGGGYTF

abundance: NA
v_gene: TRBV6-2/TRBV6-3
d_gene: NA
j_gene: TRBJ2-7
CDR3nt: TGTGCCAGCAGCCGCACTAGGTACGAGCAGTACTTC
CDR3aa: CASSRTRYEQYF